This T cell receptor beta chain was found in a study of T cells in Graves' hyperthyroidism and ophthalmopathy. Study summary: The blood sample was taken at first diagnosis, before treatment began. Study findings and constraints: Model output signaled ophthalmopathy a median 6.5 months ahead of onset.

Amplification of TCR beta CDR3 regions was performed using RNA transcripts as template. Primed by the HTBI set, a first-round RT-PCR was run on the TCR CDR3. MiXCR, applied by TCRdb to the multiplex PCR reads, yields one record per CDR3 protein. The table has roughly 200,000 distinct CDR3 sequences, about a sixth seen once. Germline values: CDR1 MNHEY, CDR2 SVGEGT. V was clipped by 5 bases and J by 6 bases, with 15 bases between them. The CDR3 has 14 amino acids. As for this clonotype: Its specificity is not known.

Patients counted as stable if ophthalmopathy did not develop within 18 months. The source is a woman aged 45-65 years with Graves' hyperthyroidism. The chain joins TRBV6-2 or TRBV6-3 to TRBJ2-3, with TRBD2 as a possible D gene (5 bases). The sample was blood. The CDR3 DNA sequence: TGTGCCAGCAGTAACCGGATCGGCGGGGATACGCAGTATTTT. This encodes CASSNRIGGDTQYF.